This T cell receptor (beta chain) stems from a study of cytomegalovirus exposure and HLA in healthy donors. With regard to this clone: Its antigen remains unknown.

Overall study findings and caveats: Reports indicate that TCR beta sequences accurately predicted the HLA-A and HLA-B alleles of most subjects. The likely explanation for a cluster of highly shared sequence variants was sequencing artifact. Some V segments, including TRBV6-2 and TRBV6-3, were excluded as indistinguishable. Among donors in an Asian-associated ancestry cluster, a later analysis reportedly found fewer N-insertions than the approximately 700-donor mean.

The PCR made use of 60 Vbeta and 13 Jbeta primers. Repertoires were generated with immunoSEQ multiplex PCR, while TCRdb's copy carries only in-frame clones and drops some. The sample yields some 120,000 clones, of which the top ten take up around 7%. Trimming took 5 bases from V and 3 from J; bases not matched to a gene: 8. The CDR3 is 15 amino acids. Germline CDR1 and CDR2: SGHVS and FQNEAQ. The chain uses TRBV7-8 and TRBJ2-3; 7 bases align to TRBD1. The clonotype was recovered from a man in his forties in good health and CMV-seropositive. Sequenced sample: PBMCs. CDR3 bases: TGTGCCAGCAGCAAACCACAGGGGATAACAGATACGCAGTATTTT. Translated, it gives CASSKPQGITDTQYF.